The present entry profiles one T cell receptor (beta chain) with its context. Which antigen it targets is not known. Base qualities are not at hand, and no much larger clone is one base apart. The sample originates from a study of blood T cells in healthy people across ages (dated by TCRdb to the mid-2010s). Regarding the research as a whole: In model experiments, roughly one uniquely barcoded TCR beta cDNA molecule per two T cells was captured by template switching. To track age-related changes in TCR beta repertoire diversity, the study relied on deep sequencing normalized with unique cDNA molecular identifiers. Donors were grouped into four age groups: young (average 16 years), middle-aged (under 40), aged (approximately 58) and long-lived (just over 80). To avoid experimental bias, donors of different ages were spread randomly across the sequencing lanes. Using the same blood draw, the study looked at two additional independent replicas of 1 million unique cDNA reads for two donors, one aged 18 to 30 and the other aged 80 or older. General findings and caveats noted by the study authors: Conclusive comparison of naive and antigen-experienced compartments was prevented by the profiling of bulk unsorted PBMCs. Because the CMV infection status of the donors was unknown, age-related changes in expanded clonotypes may potentially have been confounded. The percentage of naive T cells measured by flow cytometry correlated strongly with observed TCR beta diversity. Compared with the aged group, the long-lived group had more naive CD4+ T cells, fewer expanded clones and increased TCR diversity, suggesting age selection. Total diversity estimates from one million sequenced T cells were considered lower bounds and underestimates. Observed TCR beta diversity per million T cells fell roughly linearly with age, and a significant reduction was already apparent by age about 38.

Systemically healthy Caucasian individuals from Russia, approximately 39 in total and aged 6 to 90 years, were included as donors. Each donor gave ten milliliters of peripheral blood, collected into EDTA-treated Vacutainer tubes. Ficoll-Paque density-gradient centrifugation was used to isolate PBMCs, with at least 6 million per sample. Trizol reagent was used to extract total RNA from PBMCs, with at least 5 micrograms per sample. Naive CD45RAhigh/CD27high T cell percentages were measured by flow cytometry on a PBMC aliquot from every donor. The library relied on 5' RACE. For sequencing, an Illumina HiSeq 2500 was employed. The second PCR ran for about 6 to 11 cycles and used a J-beta primer mix along with a sample-barcoded 5' primer. A template-switch 5' adaptor carrying 12 random nucleotides introduced a unique molecular identifier onto each TCR beta cDNA molecule. Each sample yielded at least 3 million CDR3-containing paired-end reads. The Mint cDNA synthesis kit, primed by a TRBC-specific oligonucleotide, was used to synthesize first-strand cDNA from all RNA. Following uracil-DNA glycosylase treatment, all cDNA underwent a first 18-cycle PCR with the universal primers M1SS and BC2_uni_R. In the paper's pipeline: For normalization, 1 million high-quality reads, each with a distinct molecular identifier, were randomly selected from each sample. Instead of being binned into consensus sequences, reads with shared molecular identifiers were discarded. MiTCR, with a Q25 quality threshold and the strictest error-elimination algorithm, was used for CDR3 identification, clonotype clustering and error correction. A nonparametric unseen species model with Euler transformation was used to estimate a lower bound on total TCR beta diversity. The public reads were quality trimmed at Q25 with fastp and then assembled into clones with MiXCR by TCRdb, keeping productive beta chains. Records with the same CDR3 protein are collapsed into one entry carrying the most frequent genes and DNA. These V and J calls originate from TCRdb's pipeline instead of the authors' own analysis. The sample table records approximately 830,000 distinct CDR3 sequences; around two thirds of these occur just once. 28% of the sample goes to the ten largest clones.

This clonotype was sampled from a man aged 30-40 years in good health. The sample comprised blood.

The CDR3 amino acid sequence is: CASSDSSETQYF. At the DNA level, the sequence is TGTGCCAGCAGTGATAGCTCGGAGACCCAGTACTTC. The V and J genes are TRBV2 and TRBJ2-5, with no confident D gene call. The CDR3 has 12 amino acids, counting the end cysteine and phenylalanine. Kept here is only the CDR3 DNA, which spans 36 bases and is read in frame from base 1. The V and J ends are trimmed by 3 bases and 5 bases, leaving 7 bases between them. CDR1 is given as SNHLY and CDR2 as FYNNEI, both from the germline V gene.